This TCR beta chain was recorded in a study of beta chain features in type 1 diabetes. Study-wide background: No age, gender or cell yield differences were seen between patients and healthy donors. The study, taken as a whole, reports: Sequencing the cDNA could make cells with high TCR expression show up more than they should. There was a moderate but significant shortening of TCRB CDR3s in all four CD4+ subsets of Type 1 diabetes patients. The similarity of naive, central memory and Treg TCRB repertoires appeared greater among patients than among healthy donors.

What was sequenced were expressed TCRB transcripts, since all of the isolated RNA had been reverse transcribed. Here immunoSEQ multiplex PCR was the method, and the copy in TCRdb shows in-frame clones only, minus some. The sample has 150,000 to 190,000 clones; 10% are singletons. Stem cell-like memory, regulatory, central memory and naive CD4+ cells were sorted via CD45RO/CCR7/CD25/CD127/CD95/CD27. This clone appeared a few times. Its antigen is unknown. The V segment lost 4 bases and the J segment 4 bases; nucleotides outside the gene matches: 7. There are 15 residues in the CDR3. Germline V gives CDR1 SGHRS, CDR2 YFSETQ.

The TCR originated in a man under 40 with type 1 diabetes. The chain couples TRBV5-1 to TRBJ1-2; 10 positions agree with TRBD1. Sequenced sample: central memory CD4+ T cells from blood. The CDR3 here is CASSDTTGGGYGYTF. The CDR3 nucleotides read TGCGCCAGCAGCGATACGACAGGGGGCGGCTATGGCTACACCTTC.